What follows is one TCR beta chain and its context. Its antigen is not known. The donors belonged to the approximately 120-subject validation cohort, separate from the roughly 600-subject first cohort. This entry is derived from a study of cytomegalovirus exposure and HLA in healthy donors. Germline-derived CDR1 and CDR2 are ENHRY and SYGVKD. There are 14 residues in the CDR3. V lost 5 bases and J 5 bases, leaving 14 bases between the germline ends. Overall study findings and caveats: In vitro confirmation showed a few CMV-associated chains to be CMV antigen specific. Reports indicated that the classifier achieved high specificity and sensitivity in diagnosing cytomegalovirus status.

The protocol was immunoSEQ multiplex PCR, while the TCRdb copy is restricted to in-frame clones and leaves out a portion. The data show over 200,000 clones, roughly 83% seen once. This chain uses TRBV10-3 with TRBJ2-3; D uncertain. The clonotype originates from a woman between 18 and 29 years old in good health and CMV-seronegative. What was sequenced was PBMCs. The CDR3 protein is CAISRAARLDTQYF. The CDR3 DNA sequence: TGTGCCATCAGTCGGGCGGCCCGGCTAGATACGCAGTATTTT.